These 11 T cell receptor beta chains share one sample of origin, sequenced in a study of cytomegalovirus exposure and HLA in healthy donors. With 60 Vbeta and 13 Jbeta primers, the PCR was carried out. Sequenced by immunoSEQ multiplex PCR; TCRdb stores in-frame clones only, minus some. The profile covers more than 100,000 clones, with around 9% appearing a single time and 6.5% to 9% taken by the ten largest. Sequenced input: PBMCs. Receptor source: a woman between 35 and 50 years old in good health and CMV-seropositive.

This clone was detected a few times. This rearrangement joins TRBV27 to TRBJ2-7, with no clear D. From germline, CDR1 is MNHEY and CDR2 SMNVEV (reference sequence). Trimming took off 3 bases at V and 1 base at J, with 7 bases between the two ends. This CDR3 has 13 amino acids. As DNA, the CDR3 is TGTGCCAGCAGTTTGACGGAGTCCTACGAGCAGTACTTC. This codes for CASSLTESYEQYF.

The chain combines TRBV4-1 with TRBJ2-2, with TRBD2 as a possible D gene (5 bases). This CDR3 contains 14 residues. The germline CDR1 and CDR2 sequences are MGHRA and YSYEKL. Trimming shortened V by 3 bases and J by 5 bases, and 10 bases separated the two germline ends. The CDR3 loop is CASSQASNTGELFF. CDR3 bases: TGCGCCAGCAGCCAGGCTAGCAATACCGGGGAGCTGTTTTTT.

In DNA form, the CDR3 reads TGTGCCAGCACACGATTTGAGGGCGGCGGGGAGACCCAGTACTTC. This translates into CASTRFEGGGETQYF. The V gene is TRBV5-4, the J gene TRBJ2-5, with a possible D match to TRBD2 (5 bases). CDR1 and CDR2 from the germline V gene are SGHNT and YYREEE (reference sequence). CDR3 length: 15 amino acids. The V end lost 6 bases, the J end lost 5 bases, and 20 bases lay between the germline ends.

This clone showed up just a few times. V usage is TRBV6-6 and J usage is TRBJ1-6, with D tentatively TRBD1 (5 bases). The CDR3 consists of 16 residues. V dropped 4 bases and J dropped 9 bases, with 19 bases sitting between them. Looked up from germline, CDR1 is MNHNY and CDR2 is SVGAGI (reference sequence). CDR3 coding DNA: TGTGCCAGCAGTTCTCGCTTTGACAGCTGGGGTTCACCCCTCCACTTT. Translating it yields CASSSRFDSWGSPLHF.

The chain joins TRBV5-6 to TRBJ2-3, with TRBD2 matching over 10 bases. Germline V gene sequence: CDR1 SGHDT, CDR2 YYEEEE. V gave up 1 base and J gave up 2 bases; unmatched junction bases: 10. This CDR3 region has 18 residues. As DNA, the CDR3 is TGTGCCAGCAGCTTGCGGCTGGTAGCGGGGGGTCTCACAGATACGCAGTATTTT. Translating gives CASSLRLVAGGLTDTQYF. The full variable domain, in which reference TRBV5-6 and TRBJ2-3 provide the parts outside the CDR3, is DAGVTQSPTHLIKTRGQQVTLRCSPKSGHDTVSWYQQALGQGPQFIFQYYEEEERQRGNFPDRFSGHQFPNYSSELNVNALLLGDSALYLCASSLRLVAGGLTDTQYFGPGTRLTVL.

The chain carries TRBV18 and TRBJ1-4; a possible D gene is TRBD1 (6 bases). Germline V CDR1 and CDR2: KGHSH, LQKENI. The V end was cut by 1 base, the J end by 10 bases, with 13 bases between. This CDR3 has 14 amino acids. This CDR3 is CASSPLRTGLKLFF. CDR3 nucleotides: TGTGCCAGCTCACCACTCAGAACAGGGTTAAAACTGTTTTTT. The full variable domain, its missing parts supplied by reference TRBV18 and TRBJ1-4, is NAGVMQNPRHLVRRRGQEARLRCSPMKGHSHVYWYRQLPEEGLKFMVYLQKENIIDESGMPKERFSAEFPKEGPSILRIQQVVRGDSAAYFCASSPLRTGLKLFFGSGTQLSVL.

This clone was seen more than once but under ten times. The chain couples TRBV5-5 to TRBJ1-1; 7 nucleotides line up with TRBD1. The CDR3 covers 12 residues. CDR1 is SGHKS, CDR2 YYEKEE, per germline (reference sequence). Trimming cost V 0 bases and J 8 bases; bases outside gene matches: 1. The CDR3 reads CASSLVDREAFF. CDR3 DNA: TGTGCCAGCAGCTTGGTGGACAGGGAAGCTTTCTTT.

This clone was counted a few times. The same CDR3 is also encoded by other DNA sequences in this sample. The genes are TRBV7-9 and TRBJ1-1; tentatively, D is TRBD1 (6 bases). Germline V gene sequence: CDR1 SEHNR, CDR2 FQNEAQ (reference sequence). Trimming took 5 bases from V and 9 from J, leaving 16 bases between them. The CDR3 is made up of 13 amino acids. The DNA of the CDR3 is TGTGCCAGCAGCCCACAGGGCCCAGTGAAAGCTTTCTTT. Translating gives CASSPQGPVKAFF.

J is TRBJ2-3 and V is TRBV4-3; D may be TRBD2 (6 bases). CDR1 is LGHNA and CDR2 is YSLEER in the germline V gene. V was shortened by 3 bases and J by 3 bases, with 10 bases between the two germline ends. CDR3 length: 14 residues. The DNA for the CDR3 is TGCGCCAGCAGCCAGGGGGGTTCGACAGATACGCAGTATTTT. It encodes CASSQGGSTDTQYF.

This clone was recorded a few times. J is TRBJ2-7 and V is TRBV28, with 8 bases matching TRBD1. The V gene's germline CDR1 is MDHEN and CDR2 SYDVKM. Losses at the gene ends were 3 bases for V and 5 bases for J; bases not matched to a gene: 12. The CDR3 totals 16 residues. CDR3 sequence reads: CASSFRTGKWGDEQYF. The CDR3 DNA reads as TGTGCCAGCAGTTTTCGGACAGGGAAGTGGGGAGACGAGCAGTACTTC.

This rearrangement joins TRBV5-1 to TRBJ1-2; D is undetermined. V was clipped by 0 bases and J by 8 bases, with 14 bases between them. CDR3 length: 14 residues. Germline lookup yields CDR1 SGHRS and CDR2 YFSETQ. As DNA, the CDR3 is TGCGCCAGCAGCTTGGGGACTGGGGAGAGGGGCTACACCTTC. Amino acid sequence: CASSLGTGERGYTF.